The 20 T cell receptor beta chains below come from one sample, sequenced in a study of T-cell memory formation after mild COVID-19. TCRdb processed the 5' RACE reads anew with MiXCR; each CDR3 protein has one entry. The sample holds hundreds of thousands of distinct CDR3 sequences, roughly 17% seen once. The sequencing input was PBMCs or a T cell subset sorted from them (not recorded which). The receptors derive from an adult woman who had mild COVID-19 (a few samples of this study predate the infection). Cell type and time point are not known.

This clonotype was detected a few times. The chain joins TRBV20-1 to TRBJ2-3; TRBD2 matches 9 bases. The CDR3 is 15 residues long. J gave up 3 bases and V 1 base, and 5 bases lay outside the gene matches. CDR1 and CDR2 (germline): DFQATT, SNEGSKA (reference sequence). The CDR3 reads CSARVSGLATDTQYF. For the CDR3, the DNA is TGCAGTGCTAGAGTGTCGGGACTAGCTACAGATACGCAGTATTTT.

The sample holds a few counts of this clonotype. This chain joins TRBV29-1 and TRBJ2-7, with TRBD2 matching over 10 bases. Per the germline V gene, CDR1 is SQVTM and CDR2 is ANQGSEA. The ends lost 4 bases at V and 3 bases at J; junction bases unmatched: 3. CDR3 size: 13 residues. Written as DNA, the CDR3 is TGCAGCGTTGTACTAGCGGGATTCTACGAGCAGTACTTC. Amino acids: CSVVLAGFYEQYF.

Remarks on this clonotype: A read error is possible here, since a much larger clone lies one base away. The rearrangement links TRBV5-1 to TRBJ2-1, with D unresolved. CDR1 and CDR2 from the germline V gene are SGHRS and YFSETQ. The CDR3 length is 12 residues. V lost 2 bases and J lost 5, with 5 bases in between. CDR3 protein: CASSFDNNEQFF. The CDR3 nucleotides are TGCGCCAGCAGCTTCGACAACAATGAGCAGTTCTTC.

This clonotype occurred once. This chain joins TRBV12-3 or TRBV12-4 and TRBJ2-3; D gene uncertain. The CDR3 totals 14 residues. V dropped 6 bases and J dropped 2 bases, with 12 bases sitting between them. The CDR3 nucleotides read TGTGCCAGCAGCCCGTTCCCCCCCACAGATACGCAGTATTTT. Translation: CASSPFPPTDTQYF.

This clonotype has just a few counts. The chain carries TRBV6-5 and TRBJ1-1; tentatively, D is TRBD1 (6 bases). Germline CDR1 and CDR2: MNHEY and SVGAGI. The CDR3 contains 13 residues. V was trimmed by 6 bases and J by 10 bases, leaving 18 bases between them. CDR3 protein: CASSPPGGDGAFF. As DNA, the CDR3 is TGTGCCAGCAGCCCCCCGGGGGGCGATGGAGCTTTCTTT.

The sample holds a few counts of this clonotype. The chain has TRBV20-1 and TRBJ1-1; unclear D gene. The CDR3 runs 10 residues. The germline CDR1 and CDR2 sequences are DFQATT and SNEGSKA (reference sequence). The CDR3 coding sequence is TGCAGCCCATCGGGTGCTGAAGCTTTCTTT. Translating gives CSPSGAEAFF.

The chain has TRBV6-6 and TRBJ2-2; D is unclear. With 6 bases removed from V and 3 bases from J, the gap between germline ends came to 11 bases. The germline V gene encodes CDR1 MNHNY and CDR2 SVGAGI (reference sequence). CDR3 length equals 14 residues. CDR3 DNA: TGTGCCAGCAGCGCCCTTGTGGACACCGGGGAGCTGTTTTTT. Residues: CASSALVDTGELFF.

In DNA form, the CDR3 reads TGTGCCAGCAACCGACTAGCGGGGGGGGCCATAGATACGCAGTATTTT. This translates into CASNRLAGGAIDTQYF. The V and J genes are TRBV2 and TRBJ2-3; 14 bases agree with TRBD2. After removal of 7 bases from V and 5 bases from J, the junction contained 8 bases not matched to a gene. This CDR3 spans 16 amino acids. Germline V gives CDR1 SNHLY, CDR2 FYNNEI.

V usage is TRBV7-3 and J usage is TRBJ2-3; 11 bases line up with TRBD2. Germline V gives CDR1 SGHTA, CDR2 FQGTGA. V shed 1 base and J 4 bases; nucleotides not matched to a gene: 10. The CDR3 loop spans 18 amino acids. DNA of the CDR3: TGTGCCAGCAGCTTAATCCCCTCCTCGGGACTAGCGGCAGATACGCAGTATTTT. This codes for CASSLIPSSGLAADTQYF.

Many counts were recorded for this clonotype. The chain carries TRBV11-3 and TRBJ1-1, with D possibly matching TRBD1 (6 bases). Germline loops: CDR1 SGHNT, CDR2 YENEEA. The CDR3 has 16 amino acids. V lost 3 bases and J 3 bases, leaving 17 bases between the germline ends. The CDR3 DNA reads TGTGCCAGCAGCTTTGACGGAAGAGGGGGAGACACTGAAGCTTTCTTT. Translating it yields CASSFDGRGGDTEAFF. The full variable domain, rest sourced from reference TRBV11-3 and TRBJ1-1, is EAGVVQSPRYKIIEKKQPVAFWCNPISGHNTLYWYLQNLGQGPELLIRYENEEAVDDSQLPKDRFSAERLKGVDSTLKIQPAELGDSAVYLCASSFDGRGGDTEAFFGQGTRLTVV.

V gene TRBV24-1 combines with J gene TRBJ2-4, with D unclear. The ends were cut back, 4 bases at V and 0 bases at J, with 3 bases in the middle. The CDR3 loop spans 13 amino acids. Germline V gene data show CDR1 as KGHDR and CDR2 as SFDVKD. CDR3 DNA sequence: TGTGCCACCAGTGAGAGAGCCAAAAACATTCAGTACTTC. It specifies CATSERAKNIQYF.

The chain joins TRBV5-1 to TRBJ2-7; D perhaps matches TRBD1 (5 bases). The V end lost 3 bases, the J end lost 0 bases, and 10 bases lay between the germline ends. Germline V gene lookup returns CDR1 SGHRS and CDR2 YFSETQ. The CDR3 sequence is 14 residues long. CDR3 DNA sequence: TGCGCCAGCAGCTCACAGGAAAGCTCCTACGAGCAGTACTTC. Its translation is CASSSQESSYEQYF.

In its sample, this clonotype was seen a few times. This CDR3 is CATSDSLGRGGYNEQFF. CDR3 nucleotide sequence: TGTGCCACCAGTGATTCCTTGGGGAGGGGGGGATACAATGAGCAGTTCTTC. This chain links TRBV24-1 with TRBJ2-1; maybe TRBD2 (7 bases). Germline CDR1 is KGHDR and CDR2 is SFDVKD. V was trimmed by 2 bases and J by 4 bases, leaving 17 bases between them. This CDR3 spans 17 amino acids.

This chain joins TRBV12-3 or TRBV12-4 and TRBJ1-2, with D unclear. This CDR3 is 15 amino acids long. The V end was cut by 3 bases, the J end by 2 bases, with 13 bases between. The CDR3 nucleotides are TGTGCCAGCAGTTTTTCGGGCTCACGGAACTATGGCTACACCTTC. Encoded protein: CASSFSGSRNYGYTF.

This clonotype has ten or more counts. J is TRBJ2-3 and V is TRBV5-1; 8 bases align to TRBD2. Germline V CDR1 and CDR2: SGHRS, YFSETQ. Losses at the gene ends were 5 bases for V and 5 bases for J; bases not matched to a gene: 7. This CDR3 has 14 amino acids. CDR3 nucleotide sequence: TGCGCCAGCAGTGAATTCCTAGCGGGAGATACGCAGTATTTT. It codes for CASSEFLAGDTQYF.

This clonotype was observed a handful of times. V is TRBV7-9 and J is TRBJ2-1; 7 positions match TRBD1. Losses at the gene ends were 5 bases for V and 1 base for J; bases not matched to a gene: 8. CDR3 length equals 16 residues. Germline CDR1 SEHNR, CDR2 FQNEAQ (reference sequence). DNA for the CDR3: TGTGCCAGCAGCCCCAACAGGGGTGGTTCCTACAATGAGCAGTTCTTC. Amino acids: CASSPNRGGSYNEQFF.

In its sample, this clonotype was seen a few times. V is TRBV12-3 or TRBV12-4 and J is TRBJ1-3, with 8 bases lining up with TRBD1. Unmatched junction bases numbered 6, after V lost 8 bases and J lost 0 bases. CDR3 size: 15 residues. The CDR3 nucleotides read TGTGCCAGCTGTCGACAGGGGCCCTCTGGAAACACCATATATTTT. This encodes CASCRQGPSGNTIYF.

This chain links TRBV4-1 with TRBJ2-3; 8 positions agree with TRBD2. With 1 base clipped from V and 1 base from J, the junction kept 7 bases outside the gene matches. Germline V gives CDR1 MGHRA, CDR2 YSYEKL. The CDR3 is 17 amino acids. The CDR3 bases are TGCGCCAGCAGCCAAGTAACCAGCGGGGGCCGCACAGATACGCAGTATTTT. Its translation: CASSQVTSGGRTDTQYF.

This clonotype was counted between two and nine times. CDR3 in amino acids: CSAHGASGSYNEQFF. Written as DNA, the CDR3 is TGCAGTGCCCACGGGGCTAGCGGGTCCTACAATGAGCAGTTCTTC. The V gene is TRBV20-1, the J gene TRBJ2-1; 8 bases align to TRBD2. Looked up from germline, CDR1 is DFQATT and CDR2 is SNEGSKA (reference sequence). The V gene end was trimmed by 6 bases and the J gene end by 1 base; junction bases not matched to a gene: 8. The CDR3 has 15 amino acids.

This clonotype was detected only a few times. The CDR3 region is CASSPAGGLTYNEQFF. The CDR3 nucleotides read TGCGCCAGCAGTCCGGCGGGAGGGCTTACTTACAATGAGCAGTTCTTC. The rearrangement uses TRBV5-1 and TRBJ2-1, with 9 positions matching TRBD2. V gave up 5 bases and J gave up 4 bases; unmatched junction bases: 10. CDR1 is SGHRS, CDR2 YFSETQ, per germline. The CDR3 loop spans 16 amino acids.